A selection of T cell receptor beta chains follows, all from one sample in a study of blood T cell repertoires in COVID-19. The protocol was immunoSEQ multiplex PCR, while the TCRdb copy is restricted to in-frame clones and leaves out a portion. The table lists just under 55,000 clones, less than 95% of them singletons. The specimen sequenced was peripheral blood. These receptor sequences come from a woman aged 35 to 49 with active COVID-19. The CDR3 runs from the conserved cysteine through the conserved F or W. The D gene is left open where the match is weak. Only some rows state a clone size, as once, few, many or a class for expanded clones.

TRBD2	once	15	TRBV5-6	TRBJ2-1	TGTGCCAGCAGCTCCTTAGCGGGGGCCTACAATGAGCAGTTCTTC	CASSSLAGAYNEQFF
TRBD2	-	18	TRBV19	TRBJ2-7	TGTGCCAGTAGTATTACCCCCATAAAGACTAGCGTCTCCTACGAGCAGTACTTC	CASSITPIKTSVSYEQYF
-	-	16	TRBV30	TRBJ1-2	TGTGCCTGTTTCCTGATGGGGACACCTCCTAACTATGGCTACACCTTC	CACFLMGTPPNYGYTF
TRBD2	once	16	TRBV20-1	TRBJ2-3	TGCAGTGCTAGTCGCCGGCGGGGGGGCTGGTCAGATACGCAGTATTTT	CSASRRRGGWSDTQYF
-	-	14	TRBV7-2	TRBJ1-2	TGTGCCAGCAGCTTAGATGGACGGGGTGATGGCTACACCTTC	CASSLDGRGDGYTF
TRBD1	-	15	TRBV11-2	TRBJ2-3	TGTGCCAGCAGCTTCCAGGGGGATGGGATAGATACGCAGTATTTT	CASSFQGDGIDTQYF
-	medium-sized	13	TRBV2	TRBJ1-2	TGTGCCAGCAGTGCGGACAGTAACTATGGCTACACCTTC	CASSADSNYGYTF
TRBD1	-	16	TRBV18	TRBJ1-4	TGTGCCAGCTCACCAAACGCGGGACAGGGAAATGAAAAACTGTTTTTT	CASSPNAGQGNEKLFF
TRBD1	-	13	TRBV2	TRBJ2-7	TGTGCCAGTAGGGTGGGACAGGCCTACGAGCAGTACTTC	CASRVGQAYEQYF
TRBD1	-	14	TRBV18	TRBJ1-2	TGTGCCAGCTCACCGGACAGGGCCTCTGGTGGCTACACCTTC	CASSPDRASGGYTF
-	-	13	TRBV5-4	TRBJ2-5	TGTGCCAGCAGCCTCCCTAGCTCGGAGACCCAGTACTTC	CASSLPSSETQYF
-	-	15	TRBV9	TRBJ2-1	TGTGCCAGCAGCGGGGATGGGGCGTCCTACAATGAGCAGTTCTTC	CASSGDGASYNEQFF
-	-	13	TRBV12-3/TRBV12-4	TRBJ2-5	TGTGCCAGCAGTCCCACCAGTGGAGAGACCCAGTACTTC	CASSPTSGETQYF
TRBD1	-	14	TRBV2	TRBJ1-1	TGTGCCAGCAGTTCAGACAGGGTGGGCCCTGAAGCTTTCTTT	CASSSDRVGPEAFF
TRBD2	-	15	TRBV7-3	TRBJ2-5	TGTGCCAGCAGCTATAGCGGGGGAGTCCAAGAGACCCAGTACTTC	CASSYSGGVQETQYF
TRBD1	-	14	TRBV6-5	TRBJ1-2	TGTGCCAGCAGTCGTTCAGGGGGCGCTTATGGCTACACCTTC	CASSRSGGAYGYTF
-	-	12	TRBV6-2/TRBV6-3	TRBJ2-5	TGTGCCAGCAGTTACTCGAGGGAGACCCAGTACTTC	CASSYSRETQYF
-	-	16	TRBV24-1	TRBJ2-1	TGTGCCACCAGTGACCCGGGACTAGGGGGCTCGGATGAGCAGTTCTTC	CATSDPGLGGSDEQFF
-	-	17	TRBV5-6	TRBJ1-2	TGTGCCAGCATCAAAAACGAAGGCTGGGGCTTCCCCTATGGCTACACCTTC	CASIKNEGWGFPYGYTF
-	-	12	TRBV2	TRBJ1-1	TGTGCCAGCAGGCCGGGGGACACTGAAGCTTTCTTT	CASRPGDTEAFF
-	-	13	TRBV5-6	TRBJ1-2	TGTGCCAGCAGCTCGCAGGGTGACTATGGCTACACCTTC	CASSSQGDYGYTF
TRBD1	-	12	TRBV12-3/TRBV12-4	TRBJ1-1	TGTGCCAGCAGACAGGGACAGCTTGAAGCTTTCTTT	CASRQGQLEAFF
-	-	17	TRBV5-1	TRBJ2-2	TGCGCCAGCAGCTTGGCTCTCGGAGGGGGCGTATCCGGGGAGCTGTTTTTT	CASSLALGGGVSGELFF
-	-	17	TRBV5-6	TRBJ2-1	TGTGCCAGCAGCTTGGTTTGGGGGGGCGCGACCTACAATGAGCAGTTCTTC	CASSLVWGGATYNEQFF
-	-	14	TRBV6-5	TRBJ1-5	TGTGCCAGCAGTTACTTCCAGGGAAGTCAGCCCCAGCATTTT	CASSYFQGSQPQHF
-	once	15	TRBV5-4	TRBJ1-4	TGTGCCAGCAGCTTGACTCCCACAACTAATGAAAAACTGTTTTTT	CASSLTPTTNEKLFF
TRBD2	once	16	TRBV15	TRBJ2-4	TGTGCCACCAGCAGAGATCGGGGGGGAACCAAAAACATTCAGTACTTC	CATSRDRGGTKNIQYF
-	-	14	TRBV7-9	TRBJ2-5	TGTGCCAGCAGCTTAGAAATATCCCAAGAGACCCAGTACTTC	CASSLEISQETQYF
TRBD1	few	16	TRBV5-4	TRBJ2-1	TGTGCCAGCAGCTTGGATGGGACAGGGGGCTACAATGAGCAGTTCTTC	CASSLDGTGGYNEQFF
TRBD1	-	15	TRBV9	TRBJ2-1	TGTGCCAGCAGCGTCGCAGGGGGCGGAACCGATGAGCAGTTCTTC	CASSVAGGGTDEQFF
-	-	14	TRBV19	TRBJ1-5	TGTGCCAGTAGCCGAGGACAGTCCAATCAGCCCCAGCATTTT	CASSRGQSNQPQHF
TRBD2	-	16	TRBV4-1	TRBJ2-2	TGCGCCAGCAGCCAATTTAGCGGGGGTAACACCGGGGAGCTGTTTTTT	CASSQFSGGNTGELFF
-	-	13	TRBV6-5	TRBJ2-7	TGTGCCAGCAGAGATAGTGGTACCTACGAGCAGTACTTC	CASRDSGTYEQYF
TRBD1	-	16	TRBV6-1	TRBJ2-7	TGTGCCAGCAGTGATTACAGGGGGATGAGCTCCTACGAGCAGTACTTC	CASSDYRGMSSYEQYF
-	-	15	TRBV5-1	TRBJ2-6	TGCGCCAGCAGTTACGGGGTCGCTGGGGCCAACGTCCTGACTTTC	CASSYGVAGANVLTF
-	-	13	TRBV10-3	TRBJ1-1	TGTGCCAGCGGGGGACGGATGAACACTGAAGCTTTCTTT	CASGGRMNTEAFF
-	-	16	TRBV18	TRBJ2-1	TGTGCCAGCTCACCACCTAACAGGTTAACCTACAATGAGCAGTTCTTC	CASSPPNRLTYNEQFF
TRBD1	-	15	TRBV24-1	TRBJ2-6	TGTGCCACCAGTGGGGGGCCGGGACAGGGCGACGTCCTGACTTTC	CATSGGPGQGDVLTF
-	-	14	TRBV2	TRBJ1-1	TGTGCCAGCAGTGAAGAGGGAGTAGGGACTGAAGCTTTCTTT	CASSEEGVGTEAFF
-	-	17	TRBV7-3	TRBJ2-3	TGTGCCAGCAGTGACCTCCCACAGGAAACCCGCCCAGATACGCAGTATTTT	CASSDLPQETRPDTQYF
TRBD2	-	16	TRBV19	TRBJ2-3	TGTGCCAGTAGTACCGGGACTAGCGGGAACACAGATACGCAGTATTTT	CASSTGTSGNTDTQYF
-	-	12	TRBV12-3/TRBV12-4	TRBJ1-1	TGTGCCAGCAGTCCCCCCGGGACTGAAGCTTTCTTT	CASSPPGTEAFF
-	-	12	TRBV19	TRBJ2-5	TGTGCCAGTAGTCGGTCGAGAGAGACCCAGTACTTC	CASSRSRETQYF
TRBD2	-	16	TRBV11-2	TRBJ2-2	TGTGCCAGCAGCTTAGGAGCTAGCGGGGTATCCGGGGAGCTGTTTTTT	CASSLGASGVSGELFF
TRBD2	-	20	TRBV18	TRBJ2-1	TGTGCCAGCTCAGATTTGCCGGGACTAGCGGGGCAGAGCTCCTACAATGAGCAGTTCTTC	CASSDLPGLAGQSSYNEQFF